The 19 T cell receptor beta chains reported below all come from one sample, sequenced in a study of spatial heterogeneity in lung cancer (dated by TCRdb to between 2017 and 2020). What the time point label conveys for this sample: sample taken at primary tumor resection. Without any cell sorting, TCR sequencing was performed on whole RNA extracted either from tumor and nontumor lung tissue or from cryopreserved PBMC samples. Library method: 5' RACE. The sequencing machine was a NextSeq 500. TCRdb reanalyzed the raw reads on its own, using fastp at Q25 for trimming and MiXCR for clone calling, and kept in-frame beta chains. One record per CDR3 amino acid sequence lists the most common genes and DNA. This sample comprises 11,000 to 15,000 distinct CDR3 sequences, over 9% of them detected only once. Of the sample, roughly 28% falls within the top ten clones. The sample here was PBMCs, taken at surgery. The receptors stem from a male donor with early-stage non-small cell lung cancer.

The table lists this clonotype with many counts. This chain joins TRBV12-3 or TRBV12-4 and TRBJ2-5, with TRBD1 as a possible D gene (5 bases). The CDR3 is made up of 14 amino acids. The germline V and J ends were trimmed by 4 bases and 4 bases, with 13 bases remaining between them. The CDR3 here is CASSSTQVLETQYF. The DNA for the CDR3 is TGTGCCAGCAGTTCGACACAGGTTTTAGAGACCCAGTACTTC.

This clonotype was counted at least ten times. The V gene is TRBV3-1, the J gene TRBJ2-5, with TRBD2 as a possible D gene (5 bases). The CDR3 runs to 15 residues. Trimming left V 4 bases short and J 0 bases short, with 12 bases between. CDR1 LGHDT and CDR2 YNNKEL come from the germline V gene (reference sequence). As DNA, the CDR3 is TGTGCCAGCAGCCCTAGCCGTCTCTACCAAGAGACCCAGTACTTC. Protein product: CASSPSRLYQETQYF.

This clonotype was recorded at least ten times. The rearrangement links TRBV12-3 or TRBV12-4 to TRBJ2-5, with 8 bases that match TRBD2. This CDR3 region has 13 residues. The ends lost 3 bases at V and 4 bases at J; junction bases unmatched: 1. This chain's CDR3 is CASSFAGGETQYF. In DNA form, the CDR3 reads TGTGCCAGCAGTTTTGCGGGGGGAGAGACCCAGTACTTC.

This clonotype was recorded many times. The chain recombines TRBV11-3 with TRBJ2-7; 8 bases map to TRBD1. The V gene's germline CDR1 is SGHNT and CDR2 YENEEA. This CDR3 region has 15 residues. The V segment lost 1 base and the J segment 2 bases; nucleotides outside the gene matches: 4. The CDR3 sequence is CASSLGTGRTYEQYF. The CDR3 coding sequence is TGTGCCAGCAGCTTAGGGACAGGGCGAACCTACGAGCAGTACTTC.

This clonotype was seen ten or more times. V gene TRBV6-1 combines with J gene TRBJ2-3; TRBD2 matches at 10 bases. The junction had 8 bases not matched to a gene; V was cut back by 4 bases and J by 4 bases. The CDR3 is made up of 16 amino acids. CDR1 and CDR2 from the germline V gene are MNHNS and SASEGT. The CDR3 loop reads CASSGFGLAEADTQYF. As DNA, the CDR3 is TGTGCCAGCAGTGGCTTCGGACTAGCGGAAGCAGATACGCAGTATTTT.

This clonotype was detected many times. The chain links TRBV7-9 to TRBJ1-1; TRBD1 aligns across 7 bases. This CDR3 contains 14 residues. V gave up 4 bases and J gave up 7 bases; unmatched junction bases: 9. The germline V gene encodes CDR1 SEHNR and CDR2 FQNEAQ (reference sequence). The CDR3 protein is CASSSVDRAVEAFF. In DNA form, the CDR3 reads TGTGCCAGCAGCTCGGTTGACAGGGCGGTTGAAGCTTTCTTT. The full variable domain, rest sourced from reference TRBV7-9 and TRBJ1-1, is DTGVSQNPRHKITKRGQNVTFRCDPISEHNRLYWYRQTLGQGPEFLTYFQNEAQLEKSRLLSDRFSAERPKGSFSTLEIQRTEQGDSAMYLCASSSVDRAVEAFFGQGTRLTVV.

This clonotype is deemed medium-sized. The chain employs TRBV10-3 and TRBJ2-7; possibly TRBD1 for D (6 bases). The CDR3 covers 13 residues. Per the germline V gene, CDR1 is ENHRY and CDR2 is SYGVKD. V lost 8 bases and J lost 6, with 17 bases in between. The CDR3 protein is CAIGTSFDFEQYF. The CDR3 bases are TGTGCCATCGGGACATCATTCGACTTCGAGCAGTACTTC.

This clonotype has just a few counts. This sequence joins TRBV6-2 or TRBV6-3 and TRBJ2-6, with D tentatively TRBD1 (5 bases). Germline CDR1 reads MNHEY; CDR2 reads SVGEGT. Trimming removed 0 bases from V and 0 bases from J, with 15 bases in between. The CDR3 runs to 19 residues. CDR3 coding DNA: TGTGCCAGCAGTTACTCGATCCGACAGCTTAGCTCTGGGGCCAACGTCCTGACTTTC. It translates to CASSYSIRQLSSGANVLTF.

This clonotype occurred many times. The chain links TRBV10-1 to TRBJ2-1; 9 bases agree with TRBD1. Germline lookup yields CDR1 WNHNN and CDR2 SYGVQD (reference sequence). J was trimmed by 9 bases and V by 4 bases; bases with no gene match: 13. This CDR3 comprises 16 residues. CDR3 sequence: CASSALRGDRASEQFF. For the CDR3, the DNA is TGCGCCAGCAGTGCCCTACGGGGGGACAGGGCTTCTGAGCAGTTCTTC.

This clonotype occurred many times. V usage is TRBV29-1 and J usage is TRBJ2-7; no reliable D call. Germline loops: CDR1 SQVTM, CDR2 ANQGSEA. V was pared by 2 bases and J by 5 bases, with 10 bases between. This CDR3 has 12 residues. CDR3 loop: CSVERGTHEQYF. The CDR3 bases are TGCAGCGTTGAACGAGGAACCCACGAGCAGTACTTC.

In its sample, this clonotype was seen many times. This sequence joins TRBV6-5 and TRBJ2-5; D unclear. Per germline, CDR1 MNHEY and CDR2 SVGAGI. The length of the CDR3 is 14 residues. V dropped 0 bases and J dropped 1 base, with 6 bases sitting between them. The CDR3 sequence: CASSYSPAQETQYF. The CDR3, as DNA: TGTGCCAGCAGTTACTCCCCGGCCCAAGAGACCCAGTACTTC.

This clonotype was seen at least ten times. The chain has TRBV12-3 or TRBV12-4 and TRBJ1-5; the D is unclear. V lost 3 bases and J 11 bases, leaving 11 bases between the germline ends. The length of the CDR3 is 12 residues. The CDR3 nucleotides read TGTGCCAGCAGTTTGAATTTCGCGTCCCAGCATTTT. The encoded protein is CASSLNFASQHF.

This clonotype has ten or more counts. This rearrangement joins TRBV3-1 to TRBJ1-1; no firm D call. The CDR3 has 11 amino acids. V shed 0 bases and J shed 9 bases, with 5 bases lying between them. Germline CDR1 is LGHDT and CDR2 is YNNKEL (reference sequence). CDR3 region: CASSQDKKAFF. For the CDR3, the DNA is TGTGCCAGCAGCCAAGACAAAAAAGCTTTCTTT.

This clonotype was counted ten times or more. The chain carries TRBV20-1 and TRBJ1-5, with a possible D match to TRBD1 (6 bases). CDR1 and CDR2 from the germline V gene are DFQATT and SNEGSKA (reference sequence). Trimming stripped 6 bases from V and 4 bases from J, with 10 bases between. This CDR3 contains 12 residues. CDR3 coding DNA: TGCAGTGCGGAGGGGGGGAATCAGCCCCAGCATTTT. Residues: CSAEGGNQPQHF.

Ten or more counts support this clonotype. The chain employs TRBV20-1 and TRBJ2-5; D not certain. Deletions cut 2 bases from V and 1 base from J, with 8 bases between. Germline CDR1 reads DFQATT; CDR2 reads SNEGSKA (reference sequence). This CDR3 comprises 13 residues. The CDR3 spells CSARRRVQETQYF. Written as DNA, the CDR3 is TGCAGTGCTAGAAGACGGGTCCAAGAGACCCAGTACTTC.

This clonotype appeared many times. The chain combines TRBV7-7 with TRBJ2-1; TRBD2 aligns across 9 bases. Trimming at V came to 0 bases and at J to 6 bases, leaving 3 bases not matched to a gene. CDR1 and CDR2 from the germline V gene are SSHAT and FNYEAQ (reference sequence). The length of the CDR3 is 15 residues. The chain's CDR3 is CASSLASGSPNEQFF. The CDR3 nucleotides are TGTGCCAGCAGCTTAGCTAGCGGGAGTCCCAATGAGCAGTTCTTC.

The sample holds many counts of this clonotype. V and J are TRBV28 and TRBJ1-1; possible D gene TRBD1, 6 bases. The CDR3 totals 14 residues. V was clipped by 7 bases and J by 1 base, with 13 bases between them. Germline V gene lookup returns CDR1 MDHEN and CDR2 SYDVKM. The CDR3 sequence is CASNPAGANTEAFF. The CDR3 region has the DNA TGTGCCAGCAACCCTGCAGGGGCGAACACTGAAGCTTTCTTT.

This clonotype came up many times. J is TRBJ2-3 and V is TRBV18, with TRBD2 identical over 9 bases. The germline V gene has CDR1 KGHSH and CDR2 LQKENI. V trimming: 3 bases; J trimming: 2 bases; junction bases outside the gene matches: 3. There are 15 residues in the CDR3. CDR3 coding DNA: TGTGCCAGCTCACCCGGCGGGGGGGTCACAGATACGCAGTATTTT. Protein sequence: CASSPGGGVTDTQYF.

This clonotype was detected ten times or more. The rearrangement joins TRBV3-1 to TRBJ2-7, with D perhaps matching TRBD1 (6 bases). In germline, CDR1 is LGHDT, CDR2 YNNKEL (reference sequence). V was cut by 5 bases and J by 7 bases, with 15 bases left in between. The length of the CDR3 is 13 residues. The CDR3 is CASSSTRGGEQYF. CDR3 sequence (DNA): TGTGCCAGCAGCTCCACACGAGGGGGAGAGCAGTACTTC.